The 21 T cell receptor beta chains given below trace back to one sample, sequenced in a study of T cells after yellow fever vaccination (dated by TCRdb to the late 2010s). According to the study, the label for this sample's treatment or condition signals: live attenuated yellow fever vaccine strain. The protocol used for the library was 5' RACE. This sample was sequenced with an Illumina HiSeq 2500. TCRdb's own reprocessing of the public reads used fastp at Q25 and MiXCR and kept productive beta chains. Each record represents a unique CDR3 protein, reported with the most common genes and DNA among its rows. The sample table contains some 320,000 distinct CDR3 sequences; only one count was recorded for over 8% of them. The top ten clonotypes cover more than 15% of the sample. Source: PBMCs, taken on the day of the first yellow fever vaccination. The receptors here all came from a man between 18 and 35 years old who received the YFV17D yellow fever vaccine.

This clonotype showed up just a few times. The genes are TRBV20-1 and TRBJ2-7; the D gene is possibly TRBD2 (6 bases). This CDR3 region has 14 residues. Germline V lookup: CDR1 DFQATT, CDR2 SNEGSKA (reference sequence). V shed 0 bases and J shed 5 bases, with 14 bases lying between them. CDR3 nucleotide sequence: TGCAGTGCTAGAGATGGGTCAGGGAGGAACGAGCAGTACTTC. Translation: CSARDGSGRNEQYF.

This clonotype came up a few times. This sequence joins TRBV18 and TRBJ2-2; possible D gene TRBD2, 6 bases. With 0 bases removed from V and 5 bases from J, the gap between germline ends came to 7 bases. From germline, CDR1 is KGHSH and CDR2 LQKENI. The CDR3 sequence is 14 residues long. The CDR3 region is CASSPPGRTGELFF. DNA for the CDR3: TGTGCCAGCTCACCACCAGGGAGGACCGGGGAGCTGTTTTTT.

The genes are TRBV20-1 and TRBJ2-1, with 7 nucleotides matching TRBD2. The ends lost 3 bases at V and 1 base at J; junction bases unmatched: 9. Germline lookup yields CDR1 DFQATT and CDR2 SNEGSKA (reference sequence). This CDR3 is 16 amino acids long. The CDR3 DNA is TGCAGTGCTAGGACTGGACTAGGTTCATCCTACAATGAGCAGTTCTTC. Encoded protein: CSARTGLGSSYNEQFF.

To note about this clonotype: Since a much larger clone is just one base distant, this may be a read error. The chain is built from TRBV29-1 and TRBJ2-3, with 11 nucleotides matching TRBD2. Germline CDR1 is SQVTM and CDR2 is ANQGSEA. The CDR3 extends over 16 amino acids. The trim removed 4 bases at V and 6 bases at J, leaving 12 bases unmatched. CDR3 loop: CSVAQLIAGGMDTQYF. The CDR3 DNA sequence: TGCAGCGTTGCCCAACTAATAGCGGGGGGGATGGATACGCAGTATTTT.

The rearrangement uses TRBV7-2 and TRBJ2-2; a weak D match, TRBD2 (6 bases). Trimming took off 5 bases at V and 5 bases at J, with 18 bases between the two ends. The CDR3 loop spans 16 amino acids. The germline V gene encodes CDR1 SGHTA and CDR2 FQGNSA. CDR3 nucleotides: TGTGCCAGCAGCCTGGGGCAGGCAGGAGGGACCGGGGAGCTGTTTTTT. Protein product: CASSLGQAGGTGELFF. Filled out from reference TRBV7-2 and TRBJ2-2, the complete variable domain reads GAGVSQSPSNKVTEKGKDVELRCDPISGHTALYWYRQSLGQGLEFLIYFQGNSAPDKSGLPSDRFSAERTGGSVSTLTIQRTQQEDSAVYLCASSLGQAGGTGELFFGEGSRLTVL.

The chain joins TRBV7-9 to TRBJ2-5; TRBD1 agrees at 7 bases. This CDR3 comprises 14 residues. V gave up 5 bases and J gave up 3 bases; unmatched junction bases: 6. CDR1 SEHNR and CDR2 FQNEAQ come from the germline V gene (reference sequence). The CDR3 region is CASSTQQGEETQYF. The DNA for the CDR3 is TGTGCCAGCAGCACCCAGCAGGGGGAAGAGACCCAGTACTTC.

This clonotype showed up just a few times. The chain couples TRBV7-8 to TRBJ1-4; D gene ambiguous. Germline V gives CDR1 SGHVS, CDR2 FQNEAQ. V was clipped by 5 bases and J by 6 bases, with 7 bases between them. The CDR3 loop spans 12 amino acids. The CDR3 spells CASSAIDEKLFF. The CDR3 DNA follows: TGTGCCAGCAGCGCCATTGATGAAAAACTGTTTTTT.

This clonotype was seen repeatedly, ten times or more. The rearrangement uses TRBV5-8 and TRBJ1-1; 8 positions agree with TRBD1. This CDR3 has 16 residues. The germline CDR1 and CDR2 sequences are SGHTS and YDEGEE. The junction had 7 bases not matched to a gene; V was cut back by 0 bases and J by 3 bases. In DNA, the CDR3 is TGTGCCAGCAGCTTGGGCTACAGGGGGAGGTACACTGAAGCTTTCTTT. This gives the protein CASSLGYRGRYTEAFF.

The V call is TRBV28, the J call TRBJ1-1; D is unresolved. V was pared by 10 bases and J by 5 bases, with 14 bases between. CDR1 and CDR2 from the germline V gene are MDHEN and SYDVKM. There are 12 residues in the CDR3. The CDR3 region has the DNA TGTGCCACCGTCCCTGTGAGGACTGAAGCTTTCTTT. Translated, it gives CATVPVRTEAFF.

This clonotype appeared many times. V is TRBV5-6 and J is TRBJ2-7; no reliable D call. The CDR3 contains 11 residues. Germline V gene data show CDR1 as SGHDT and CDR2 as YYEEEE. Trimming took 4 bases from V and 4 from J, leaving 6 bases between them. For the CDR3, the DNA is TGTGCCAGCAGCCAAGCGTACGAGCAGTACTTC. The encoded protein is CASSQAYEQYF.

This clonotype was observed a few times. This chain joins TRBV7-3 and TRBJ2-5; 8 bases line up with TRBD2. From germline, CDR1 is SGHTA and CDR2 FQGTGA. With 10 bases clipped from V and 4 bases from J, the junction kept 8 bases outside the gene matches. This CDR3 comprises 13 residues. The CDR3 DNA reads TGTGCCACAAGGGCTAGCGGGTTAGAGACCCAGTACTTC. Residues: CATRASGLETQYF.

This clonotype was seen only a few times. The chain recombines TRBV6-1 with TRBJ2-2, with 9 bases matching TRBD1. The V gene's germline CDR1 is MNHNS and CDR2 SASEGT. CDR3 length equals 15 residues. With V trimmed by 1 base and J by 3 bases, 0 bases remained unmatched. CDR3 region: CASSEGTGDTGELFF. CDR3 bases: TGTGCCAGCAGTGAAGGGACAGGGGACACCGGGGAGCTGTTTTTT.

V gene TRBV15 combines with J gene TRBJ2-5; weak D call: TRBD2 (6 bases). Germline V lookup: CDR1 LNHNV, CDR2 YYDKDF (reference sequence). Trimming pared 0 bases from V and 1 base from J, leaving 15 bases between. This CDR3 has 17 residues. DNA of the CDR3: TGTGCCACCAGCAGAGAATCGTTAGCGGCCTCCCAAGAGACCCAGTACTTC. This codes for CATSRESLAASQETQYF.

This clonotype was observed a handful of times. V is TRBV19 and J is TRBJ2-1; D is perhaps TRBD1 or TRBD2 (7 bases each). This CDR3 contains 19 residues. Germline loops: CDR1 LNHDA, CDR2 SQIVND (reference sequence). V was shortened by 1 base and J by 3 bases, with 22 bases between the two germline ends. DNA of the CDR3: TGTGCCAGTAGTATAGTTGCAGGGGGGGCGGGGTTGGGCTACAATGAGCAGTTCTTC. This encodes CASSIVAGGAGLGYNEQFF.

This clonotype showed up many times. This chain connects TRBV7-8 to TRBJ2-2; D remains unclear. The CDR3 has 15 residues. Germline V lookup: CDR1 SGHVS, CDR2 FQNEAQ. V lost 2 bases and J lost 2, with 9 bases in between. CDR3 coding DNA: TGTGCCAGCAGCTTAAGCCGACTCAACACCGGGGAGCTGTTTTTT. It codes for CASSLSRLNTGELFF.

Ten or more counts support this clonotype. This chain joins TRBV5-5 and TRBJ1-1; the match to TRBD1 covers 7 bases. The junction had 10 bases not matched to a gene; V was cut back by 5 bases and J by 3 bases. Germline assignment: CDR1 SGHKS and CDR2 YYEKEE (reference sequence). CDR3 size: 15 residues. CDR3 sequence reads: CASRVTGTVDTEAFF. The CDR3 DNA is TGTGCCAGCAGGGTAACCGGGACAGTAGACACTGAAGCTTTCTTT.

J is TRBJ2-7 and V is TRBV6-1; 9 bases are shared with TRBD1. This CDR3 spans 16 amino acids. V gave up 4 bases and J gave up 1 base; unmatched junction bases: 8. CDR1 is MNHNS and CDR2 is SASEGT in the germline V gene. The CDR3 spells CASSAQGAWVSYEQYF. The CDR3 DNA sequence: TGTGCCAGCAGTGCACAGGGGGCTTGGGTTTCCTACGAGCAGTACTTC.

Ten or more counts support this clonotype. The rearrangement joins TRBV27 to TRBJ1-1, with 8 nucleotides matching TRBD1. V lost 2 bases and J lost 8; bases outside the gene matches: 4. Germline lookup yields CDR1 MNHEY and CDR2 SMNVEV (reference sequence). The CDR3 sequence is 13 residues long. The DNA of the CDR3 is TGTGCCAGCAGTTTACAGGGGGCGTTGGAAGCTTTCTTT. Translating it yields CASSLQGALEAFF.

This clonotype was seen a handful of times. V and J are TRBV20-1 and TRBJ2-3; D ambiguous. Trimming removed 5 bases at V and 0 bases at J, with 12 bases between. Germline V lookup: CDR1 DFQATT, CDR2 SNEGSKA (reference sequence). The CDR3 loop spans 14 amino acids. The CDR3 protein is CSASTMLSTDTQYF. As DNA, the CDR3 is TGCAGTGCTTCAACCATGCTTAGCACAGATACGCAGTATTTT.

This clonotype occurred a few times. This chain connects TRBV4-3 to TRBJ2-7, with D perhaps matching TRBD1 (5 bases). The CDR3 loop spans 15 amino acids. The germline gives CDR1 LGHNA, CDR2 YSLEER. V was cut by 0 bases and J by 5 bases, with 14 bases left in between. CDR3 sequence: CASSQEVNRIHEQYF. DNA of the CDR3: TGCGCCAGCAGCCAAGAAGTCAACAGGATCCACGAGCAGTACTTC.

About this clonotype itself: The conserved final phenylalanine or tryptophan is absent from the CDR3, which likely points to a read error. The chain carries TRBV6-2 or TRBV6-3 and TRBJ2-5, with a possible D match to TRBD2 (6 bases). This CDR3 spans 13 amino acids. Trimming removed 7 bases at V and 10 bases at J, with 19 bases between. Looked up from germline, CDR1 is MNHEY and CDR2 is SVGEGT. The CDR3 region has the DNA TGTGCCAGCAAGCCGGACCGGGGGAGTGACCAGTACTCC. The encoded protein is CASKPDRGSDQYS.